This TCR beta chain was observed in a study of blood T cell repertoires in COVID-19. Study context: Sites in the United States, Italy and Spain provided acute and convalescent COVID-19 samples. Sample material is recorded as cDNA or gDNA derived from T cells, B-cell-depleted T cells, or PBMCs.

V lost 3 bases to trimming and J lost 5 bases, with 13 bases between them. This CDR3 region has 14 residues. The germline V gene encodes CDR1 MDHEN and CDR2 SYDVKM. Method: immunoSEQ multiplex PCR; TCRdb's copy keeps in-frame clones and lacks some. The sample has about 82,000 clones, 80% seen once; the top ten hold 9.5% to 15%. Sequencing was carried out using peripheral blood. The chain uses TRBV28 and TRBJ2-5, with D maybe TRBD1 (6 bases). The TCR comes from a woman between 40 and 50 years old with active or convalescent COVID-19. CDR3 in DNA: TGTGCCAGCAGTTTCGGGCAGGGGAGCGAGACCCAGTACTTC. Translation gives CASSFGQGSETQYF.